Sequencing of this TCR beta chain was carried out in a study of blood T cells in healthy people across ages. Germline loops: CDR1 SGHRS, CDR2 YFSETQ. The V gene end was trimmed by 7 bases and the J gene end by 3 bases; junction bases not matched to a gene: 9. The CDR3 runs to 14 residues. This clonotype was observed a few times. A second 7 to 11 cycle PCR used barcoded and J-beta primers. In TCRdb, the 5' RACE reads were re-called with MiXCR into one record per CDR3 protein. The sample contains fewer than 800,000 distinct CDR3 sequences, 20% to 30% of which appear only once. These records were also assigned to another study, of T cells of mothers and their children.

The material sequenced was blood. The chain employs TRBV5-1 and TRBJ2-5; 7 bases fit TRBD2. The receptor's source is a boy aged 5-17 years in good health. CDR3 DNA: TGCGCCAGCGGCTATGGCGGGAGCAAAGAGACCCAGTACTTC. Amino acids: CASGYGGSKETQYF.